These T cell receptor beta chains were read from a single sample in a study of regulatory T cells in long-lasting Graves disease. TCRdb re-derived calls from the multiplex PCR reads in MiXCR, one entry per CDR3 protein. Among roughly 560,000 distinct CDR3 sequences listed, 15% to 20% were seen once. These data also featured in a second study, about T cells in Graves' hyperthyroidism and ophthalmopathy.

The material sequenced was peripheral blood mononuclear cells (PBMCs), taken at new diagnosis, from a patient treated with antithyroid drugs. Source of these receptors: a woman aged 40 to 65 with Graves disease. Each CDR3 is given with its conserved first and last residue. A D gene is named only where the DNA matches it firmly. Size is stated for part of the rows, as once, few or many counts, or as a class when the clone is expanded.

TRBV11-2	-	15	TRBJ2-7	many	CASSLRGRGENEQYF	TGTGCCAGCAGCTTGCGCGGCAGGGGAGAAAACGAGCAGTACTTC
TRBV10-3	TRBD1	15	TRBJ1-2	many	CAISESRTGIYGYTF	TGTGCCATCAGTGAGTCGAGGACAGGGATCTATGGCTACACCTTC
TRBV4-1	-	15	TRBJ2-7	few	CASSQDYGTRREQYF	TGCGCCAGCAGCCAAGACTACGGGACCCGCCGGGAGCAGTACTTC
TRBV7-2	-	14	TRBJ2-7	many	CASSRGLPSYEQYF	TGTGCCAGCAGCCGGGGACTTCCATCCTACGAGCAGTACTTC
TRBV12-3/TRBV12-4	TRBD1	15	TRBJ2-7	many	CASRPDRGPSLEQYF	TGTGCCAGCAGACCTGACAGGGGGCCCTCTCTCGAGCAGTACTTC
TRBV5-1	-	12	TRBJ2-7	many	CASSLEVGEQYF	TGCGCCAGCAGCTTGGAAGTCGGGGAGCAGTACTTC
TRBV18	TRBD1	14	TRBJ1-1	-	CASSPPTGRTEAFF	TGTGCCAGCTCACCACCGACAGGGAGGACTGAAGCTTTCTTT
TRBV28	-	16	TRBJ2-7	many	CASSPQVLGKQYEQYF	TGTGCCAGCAGTCCCCAGGTGCTGGGGAAACAGTACGAGCAGTACTTC
TRBV9	-	15	TRBJ2-3	-	CASSVGAIGTDTQYF	TGTGCCAGCAGCGTAGGAGCTATTGGCACAGATACGCAGTATTTT
TRBV7-9	-	14	TRBJ2-7	many	CASSPDRYGYEQYF	TGTGCCAGCAGCCCCGACCGATACGGCTACGAGCAGTACTTC
TRBV30	-	13	TRBJ1-5	once	CAWTDNKAQPRHF	TGTGCCTGGACTGACAACAAGGCGCAACCCCGGCATTTT